Below, one T cell receptor beta chain is given with its context. Its antigen is still unknown. Germline CDR1 and CDR2: LNHDA and SQIVND (reference sequence). The length of the CDR3 is 13 residues. V lost 4 bases and J 4 bases, leaving 10 bases between the germline ends. Sequencing targeted expressed TCRB transcripts, as all isolated RNA had been reverse transcribed. Libraries were prepared by immunoSEQ multiplex PCR; TCRdb keeps only in-frame clonotypes and omits some of them. The repertoire holds about 340,000 clones, with 8% as singletons. This specimen belongs to a study of beta chain features in type 1 diabetes. Findings and limits, study-wide: Shorter templates may be favored by PCR, equally so in patients and controls.

In all sorted populations, purity surpassed 98%. This clonotype was obtained from a woman younger than 30 in good health. This rearrangement joins TRBV19 to TRBJ1-1; D remains ambiguous. Specimen: central memory CD4+ T cells from blood. CDR3 in amino acids: CASSTSLITEAFF. In DNA form, the CDR3 reads TGTGCCAGTAGTACTTCCTTAATCACTGAAGCTTTCTTT. The full variable domain, its missing parts supplied by reference TRBV19 and TRBJ1-1, is DGGITQSPKYLFRKEGQNVTLSCEQNLNHDAMYWYRQDPGQGLRLIYYSQIVNDFQKGDIAEGYSVSREKKESFPLTVTSAQKNPTAFYLCASSTSLITEAFFGQGTRLTVV.